The next 27 T cell receptor beta chains were all read from a single sample in a study of T cells in narcolepsy. Sequencing was performed with immunoSEQ multiplex PCR; in TCRdb, only in-frame clones are kept and a portion is missing. The data contain tens of thousands of clones, roughly four fifths of them seen just once; the ten biggest clones take up about 0.62%. Sequencing was done on a sample of memory (CD45RA-) CD4+ T cells from blood. These receptors originate from a human donor in good health.

This chain links TRBV7-9 with TRBJ1-2, with D uncertain. The CDR3 spans 13 residues. CDR1 and CDR2 (germline): SEHNR, FQNEAQ (reference sequence). Trimming pared 1 base from V and 3 bases from J, leaving 6 bases between. The CDR3 coding sequence is TGTGCCAGCAGCTTAGTGGCGGACTATGGCTACACCTTC. Amino acid sequence: CASSLVADYGYTF.

J is TRBJ1-5 and V is TRBV5-8, with D perhaps matching TRBD1 (6 bases). The CDR3 consists of 17 residues. V was clipped by 1 base and J by 4 bases, with 18 bases between them. Germline V gene data show CDR1 as SGHTS and CDR2 as YDEGEE. The CDR3 bases are TGTGCCAGCAGCTTGTTAGGCAGGGGCTTACATAATCAGCCCCAGCATTTT. Protein sequence: CASSLLGRGLHNQPQHF.

This chain joins TRBV2 and TRBJ1-5; 8 positions agree with TRBD1. J was trimmed by 0 bases and V by 6 bases; bases with no gene match: 10. The CDR3 sequence is 17 residues long. The germline gives CDR1 SNHLY, CDR2 FYNNEI. The CDR3 DNA reads as TGTGCCAGCAGGGGACAGGTTATAGCGGGTAGCAATCAGCCCCAGCATTTT. Translation gives CASRGQVIAGSNQPQHF.

The chain couples TRBV11-2 to TRBJ1-3, with D unresolved. CDR1 SGHAT and CDR2 FQNNGV come from the germline V gene. V gave up 4 bases and J gave up 9 bases, with 13 bases separating them. The CDR3 has 13 residues. The CDR3: CASSSRLPSTIYF. CDR3 nucleotide sequence: TGTGCCAGCAGCTCCCGACTGCCTAGCACCATATATTTT.

This clone came up once. This chain links TRBV7-2 with TRBJ1-5; D may be TRBD1 (6 bases). This CDR3 has 13 amino acids. Germline CDR1 and CDR2: SGHTA and FQGNSA. Trimming pared 5 bases from V and 5 bases from J, leaving 10 bases between. This CDR3 is CASSLRGDQPQHF. The DNA of the CDR3 is TGTGCCAGCAGCCTGAGGGGGGATCAGCCCCAGCATTTT.

J is TRBJ1-2 and V is TRBV13; 8 bases are a match to TRBD1. V gave up 6 bases and J gave up 5 bases; unmatched junction bases: 11. CDR3 length equals 15 residues. CDR1 PRHDT and CDR2 FYEKMQ come from the germline V gene (reference sequence). This CDR3 reads CASRNHGQGLYGYTF. DNA for the CDR3: TGTGCCAGCAGGAACCATGGACAGGGCTTGTATGGCTACACCTTC. The variable domain in full, with the rest retrieved from reference TRBV13 and TRBJ1-2, is AAGVIQSPRHLIKEKRETATLKCYPIPRHDTVYWYQQGPGQDPQFLISFYEKMQSDKGSIPDRFSAQQFSDYHSELNMSSLELGDSALYFCASRNHGQGLYGYTFGSGTRLTVV.

This chain connects TRBV10-3 to TRBJ2-1; D is possibly TRBD2 (5 bases). V dropped 0 bases and J dropped 16 bases, with 16 bases sitting between them. Germline V gene lookup returns CDR1 ENHRY and CDR2 SYGVKD. The CDR3 has 13 amino acids. This chain's CDR3 is CAISESPLASIFF. CDR3 DNA: TGTGCCATCAGTGAGTCGCCCCTAGCTAGTATATTCTTC.

This clone has a single count. V and J are TRBV5-6 and TRBJ1-2; D gene uncertain. Germline CDR1 reads SGHDT; CDR2 reads YYEEEE. The CDR3 consists of 15 residues. V lost 5 bases, J lost 4 bases, and 18 bases lay in between. The CDR3 bases are TGTGCCAGCAGGTCACCCGGGAGCGAGGGCTATGGCTACACCTTC. It specifies CASRSPGSEGYGYTF.

The chain couples TRBV18 to TRBJ2-2; D not certain. The germline V gene has CDR1 KGHSH and CDR2 LQKENI. Trimming took off 2 bases at V and 1 base at J, with 5 bases between the two ends. The CDR3 sequence is 14 residues long. The CDR3 DNA follows: TGTGCCAGCTCACCAGACCGGAACACCGGGGAGCTGTTTTTT. Translating it yields CASSPDRNTGELFF.

The V gene is TRBV7-2, the J gene TRBJ1-2, with D possibly matching TRBD1 (6 bases). CDR3 length: 14 amino acids. Germline V lookup: CDR1 SGHTA, CDR2 FQGNSA. V was trimmed by 5 bases and J by 4 bases, leaving 14 bases between them. The CDR3 region has the DNA TGTGCCAGCAGCCCGTCCACAGGGCTCTATGGCTACACCTTC. It is translated as CASSPSTGLYGYTF. Supplemented by reference TRBV7-2 and TRBJ1-2, the full variable domain reads GAGVSQSPSNKVTEKGKDVELRCDPISGHTALYWYRQSLGQGLEFLIYFQGNSAPDKSGLPSDRFSAERTGGSVSTLTIQRTQQEDSAVYLCASSPSTGLYGYTFGSGTRLTVV.

This clone was found a few times. J is TRBJ2-7 and V is TRBV6-5; unclear D gene. Trimming removed 0 bases from V and 6 bases from J, with 9 bases in between. Germline V gene sequence: CDR1 MNHEY, CDR2 SVGAGI. CDR3 length: 13 residues. CDR3 coding DNA: TGTGCCAGCAGTTACTCCGAGAGGTCCGAGCAGTACGTC. Translating gives CASSYSERSEQYV.

This clone has only one observation. The rearrangement uses TRBV5-8 and TRBJ2-1; D is tentatively TRBD1 or TRBD2 (5 bases each). The germline V gene encodes CDR1 SGHTS and CDR2 YDEGEE. This CDR3 has 15 residues. Between the trimmed V and J ends, which lost 0 bases and 0 bases, there was a span of 7 bases. In nucleotides, the CDR3 is TGTGCCAGCAGCTTGGAGGGGAGCTCCTACAATGAGCAGTTCTTC. Amino acid sequence: CASSLEGSSYNEQFF.

The V and J genes are TRBV5-1 and TRBJ2-1; TRBD2 aligns across 10 bases. In germline, CDR1 is SGHRS, CDR2 YFSETQ. The CDR3 runs 15 residues. V lost 3 bases, J lost 10 bases, and 10 bases stayed unmatched. The DNA of the CDR3 is TGCGCCAGCAGCTCCGGGACTAGCGCCCTGGGGGAGCAGTTCTTC. Translating it yields CASSSGTSALGEQFF.

V and J are TRBV7-6 and TRBJ2-5; no clear D. Trimming removed 3 bases from V and 2 bases from J, with 13 bases in between. Germline V gene lookup returns CDR1 SGHVS and CDR2 FNYEAQ. The CDR3 runs 15 residues. This CDR3 is CASSFNSIQQETQYF. For the CDR3, the DNA is TGTGCCAGCAGCTTTAACAGCATACAACAAGAGACCCAGTACTTC.

The V gene is TRBV5-4, the J gene TRBJ1-1; the D is unclear. The germline CDR1 and CDR2 sequences are SGHNT and YYREEE (reference sequence). The length of the CDR3 is 13 residues. The V and J ends lost 0 bases and 1 base respectively, with 4 bases between them. CDR3 loop: CASSLAWNTEAFF. The DNA for the CDR3 is TGTGCCAGCAGCTTGGCGTGGAACACTGAAGCTTTCTTT.

The chain combines TRBV7-8 with TRBJ2-7, with D perhaps given as TRBD1 or TRBD2 (6 bases each). Per germline, CDR1 SGHVS and CDR2 FQNEAQ. The CDR3 has 16 residues. V lost 5 bases to trimming and J lost 0 bases, with 17 bases between them. CDR3 bases: TGTGCCAGCAGCCTACAGGGAGGTCTTGCCTCCTACGAGCAGTACTTC. Translation gives CASSLQGGLASYEQYF.

The V and J genes are TRBV5-1 and TRBJ1-1; D gene uncertain. Germline V lookup: CDR1 SGHRS, CDR2 YFSETQ. The ends were cut back, 4 bases at V and 2 bases at J, with 9 bases in the middle. The CDR3 loop spans 13 amino acids. CDR3 coding DNA: TGCGCCAGCAGCCGTGAGGGAAACACTGAAGCTTTCTTT. This translates into CASSREGNTEAFF.

This chain joins TRBV19 and TRBJ1-1; D unresolved. There are 13 residues in the CDR3. Germline values: CDR1 LNHDA, CDR2 SQIVND (reference sequence). V shed 5 bases and J shed 11 bases, with 18 bases lying between them. This CDR3 is CASSPGSSREAFF. In DNA form, the CDR3 reads TGTGCCAGTAGTCCGGGCTCCTCGAGAGAGGCTTTCTTT.

This clone was counted only a few times. The rearrangement links TRBV5-6 to TRBJ2-7; weak D call: TRBD1 (5 bases). Germline V gives CDR1 SGHDT, CDR2 YYEEEE. The CDR3 spans 15 residues. Between the trimmed V and J ends, which lost 4 bases and 4 bases, there was a span of 18 bases. This CDR3 reads CASSLSWGTYYEQYF. The CDR3, as DNA: TGTGCCAGCAGCCTATCTTGGGGCACATATTACGAGCAGTACTTC.

The V call is TRBV5-1, the J call TRBJ2-7, with 8 bases that match TRBD1. V gave up 0 bases and J gave up 3 bases; unmatched junction bases: 5. The CDR3 sequence is 15 residues long. CDR1 SGHRS and CDR2 YFSETQ come from the germline V gene. The chain's CDR3 is CASSLDGTGVYEQYF. In DNA form, the CDR3 reads TGCGCCAGCAGCTTGGATGGGACAGGTGTCTACGAGCAGTACTTC.

The count of this clone is one. V usage is TRBV2 and J usage is TRBJ2-7, with TRBD1 matching 11 bases. This CDR3 contains 15 residues. V was pared by 5 bases and J by 5 bases, with 8 bases of the junction left unmatched. Germline-derived CDR1 and CDR2 are SNHLY and FYNNEI. CDR3 amino acids: CASSQGQGALHEQYF. In DNA, the CDR3 is TGTGCCAGCAGTCAAGGACAGGGGGCGCTTCACGAGCAGTACTTC. Full variable domain (outside the CDR3, taken from reference TRBV2 and TRBJ2-7): EPEVTQTPSHQVTQMGQEVILRCVPISNHLYFYWYRQILGQKVEFLVSFYNNEISEKSEIFDDQFSVERPDGSNFTLKIRSTKLEDSAMYFCASSQGQGALHEQYFGPGTRLTVT.

The genes are TRBV19 and TRBJ2-3, with 7 bases lining up with TRBD2. The V gene end was trimmed by 8 bases and the J gene end by 6 bases; junction bases not matched to a gene: 5. Germline CDR1 is LNHDA and CDR2 is SQIVND (reference sequence). CDR3 length equals 12 residues. The CDR3 reads CASRISGDTQYF. The CDR3 bases are TGTGCCAGTCGAATTAGCGGGGATACGCAGTATTTT.

The rearrangement joins TRBV9 to TRBJ1-1, with D possibly being TRBD1 (6 bases). CDR3 size: 15 residues. V was clipped by 3 bases and J by 1 base, with 13 bases between them. Germline loops: CDR1 SGDLS, CDR2 YYNGEE. CDR3 sequence (DNA): TGTGCCAGCAGCGCCACAGGGAGGCAGAACACTGAAGCTTTCTTT. Its translation is CASSATGRQNTEAFF.

This clone has a single count. V gene TRBV5-1 combines with J gene TRBJ1-1; D is possibly TRBD1 (5 bases). The CDR3 contains 16 residues. Looked up from germline, CDR1 is SGHRS and CDR2 is YFSETQ. Deletions cut 6 bases from V and 0 bases from J, with 18 bases between. CDR3 residues: CASTAGAGIMNTEAFF. The CDR3, as DNA: TGCGCCAGCACCGCCGGGGCAGGGATCATGAACACTGAAGCTTTCTTT.

The chain recombines TRBV7-9 with TRBJ2-5, with 9 bases lining up with TRBD1. Losses at the gene ends were 2 bases for V and 3 bases for J; bases not matched to a gene: 4. Per the germline V gene, CDR1 is SEHNR and CDR2 is FQNEAQ (reference sequence). The CDR3 has 15 amino acids. The CDR3 is CASSLLQGAEETQYF. The CDR3 nucleotides are TGTGCCAGCAGCTTACTACAGGGGGCTGAAGAGACCCAGTACTTC.

V usage is TRBV5-6 and J usage is TRBJ1-4, with 8 bases lining up with TRBD1. Trimming at V came to 1 base and at J to 8 bases, leaving 7 bases not matched to a gene. From germline, CDR1 is SGHDT and CDR2 YYEEEE. This CDR3 comprises 15 residues. The CDR3 protein is CASSLTGTGLEKLFF. In DNA form, the CDR3 reads TGTGCCAGCAGCTTGACCGGGACAGGACTCGAAAAACTGTTTTTT.

The genes are TRBV6-5 and TRBJ1-2, with D tentatively TRBD1 (5 bases). This CDR3 has 15 amino acids. V dropped 4 bases and J dropped 8 bases, with 20 bases sitting between them. Germline lookup yields CDR1 MNHEY and CDR2 SVGAGI. The CDR3 protein is CASSLITGTRGGYTF. The CDR3 DNA sequence: TGTGCCAGCAGTTTAATTACCGGGACCCGAGGGGGCTACACCTTC.